The T cell receptor beta chain described here comes from a study of blood T cell repertoires in COVID-19. Across the study: Material from acute and convalescent COVID-19 was sourced from the United States, Italy and Spain. Sources were T cells, B-cell-depleted T cells, or PBMCs; the material itself was cDNA or gDNA.

Trimming at V came to 4 bases and at J to 10 bases, leaving 12 bases not matched to a gene. This CDR3 has 16 residues. CDR1 and CDR2 (germline): MDHEN, SYDVKM. Authors' processing steps: How many nucleated cells were present was estimated from reference gene primer amplification. Profiling relied on immunoSEQ multiplex PCR, and the TCRdb table lists in-frame clones only, not all of them. The V and J calls and clone size come from that table; D and trimming were worked out from the DNA. Of tens of thousands of clones listed, around nine tenths were seen once; the top ten hold 0.95% to 1.5%. This chain uses TRBV28 with TRBJ1-6, with 8 nucleotides matching TRBD1. The clonotype was recovered from a woman aged 55-70 years with acute or convalescent COVID-19. Sequencing was done on a sample of peripheral blood. The DNA of the CDR3 is TGTGCCAGCAGTTCTGGACAGGGAAGAAGAAAATCACCCCTCCACTTT. Encoded protein: CASSSGQGRRKSPLHF.